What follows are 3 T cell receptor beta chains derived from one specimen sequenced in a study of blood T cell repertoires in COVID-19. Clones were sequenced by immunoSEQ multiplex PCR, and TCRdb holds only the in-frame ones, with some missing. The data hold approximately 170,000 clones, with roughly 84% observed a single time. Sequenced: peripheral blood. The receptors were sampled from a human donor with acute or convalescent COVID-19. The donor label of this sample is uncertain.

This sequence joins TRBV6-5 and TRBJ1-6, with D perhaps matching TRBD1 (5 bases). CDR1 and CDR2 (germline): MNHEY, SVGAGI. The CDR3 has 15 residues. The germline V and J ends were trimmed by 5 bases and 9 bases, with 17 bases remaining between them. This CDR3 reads CASSQRTYGGSPLHF. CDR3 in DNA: TGTGCCAGCAGTCAGCGGACCTACGGGGGTTCACCCCTCCACTTT.

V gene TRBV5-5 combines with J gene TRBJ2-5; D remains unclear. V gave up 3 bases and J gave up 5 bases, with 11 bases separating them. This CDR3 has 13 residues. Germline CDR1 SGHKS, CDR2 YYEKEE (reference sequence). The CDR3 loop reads CASSSYSVETQYF. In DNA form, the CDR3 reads TGTGCCAGCAGCTCCTATTCGGTCGAGACCCAGTACTTC.

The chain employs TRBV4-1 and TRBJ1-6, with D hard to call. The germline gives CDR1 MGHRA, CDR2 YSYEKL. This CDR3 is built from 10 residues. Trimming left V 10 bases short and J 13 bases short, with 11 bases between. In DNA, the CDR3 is TGCGCCACCGGACTGTGGCCCCTCCACTTT. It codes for CATGLWPLHF.